The 16 T cell receptor beta chains listed next were all sequenced from one sample in a study of blood T cell repertoires in COVID-19. Assay: immunoSEQ multiplex PCR; the TCRdb copy retains only in-frame clones and omits some. The sample contains approximately 250,000 clones, more than 70% of which appear only once. Sequenced input: PBMCs or T cells enriched from blood (not recorded which). The receptor set was obtained from a woman aged 35 to 49 with acute COVID-19.

The rearrangement links TRBV7-9 to TRBJ1-2; 9 bases line up with TRBD1. The junction had 5 bases not matched to a gene; V was cut back by 0 bases and J by 6 bases. Germline V gene data show CDR1 as SEHNR and CDR2 as FQNEAQ (reference sequence). This CDR3 has 15 residues. The chain's CDR3 is CASSLAGQGRDGYTF. Here the CDR3 DNA reads TGTGCCAGCAGCTTAGCAGGACAGGGGAGGGATGGCTACACCTTC.

DNA of the CDR3: TGTGCCAGCAGCCTAGGGACAGGGGACTATGGCTACACCTTC. Translating it yields CASSLGTGDYGYTF. The chain couples TRBV3-1 (or the pseudogene TRBV3-2) to TRBJ1-2, with 10 bases that match TRBD1. J lost 3 bases, V lost 4 bases, and 2 bases had no gene match. The germline gives CDR1 LGHDT, CDR2 YNNKEL (reference sequence). This CDR3 region has 14 residues.

The chain uses TRBV5-1 and TRBJ2-5, with 9 nucleotides matching TRBD1. Germline loops: CDR1 SGHRS, CDR2 YFSETQ. This CDR3 is built from 16 residues. The trim removed 4 bases at V and 1 base at J, leaving 8 bases unmatched. For the CDR3, the DNA is TGCGCCAGCAGCCCCGCCGGGACAGGGATCCAAGAGACCCAGTACTTC. Protein: CASSPAGTGIQETQYF.

Points on this clone: A much larger clone lies one base from this, so it may be a read error. The gene calls are TRBV19 and TRBJ2-1; tentative D call: TRBD2 (5 bases). Trimming left V 3 bases short and J 6 bases short, with 18 bases between. Germline CDR1 is LNHDA and CDR2 is SQIVND (reference sequence). The CDR3 extends over 16 amino acids. CDR3 sequence (DNA): TGTGCCAGTAGTATTGAGCGGCAATTCAACCGCAATGAGCAGTTCTTC. Its translation is CASSIERQFNRNEQFF.

This clone came up a few times. The rearrangement links TRBV15 to TRBJ2-7; D is ambiguous. The CDR3 spans 16 residues. With 1 base removed from V and 2 bases from J, the gap between germline ends came to 15 bases. CDR1 is LNHNV, CDR2 YYDKDF, per germline (reference sequence). The CDR3 protein is CATSRATLDATYEQYF. DNA of the CDR3: TGTGCCACCAGCAGAGCCACTCTAGACGCTACCTACGAGCAGTACTTC.

The chain is built from TRBV6-5 and TRBJ1-5; 10 nucleotides agree with TRBD1. J lost 9 bases, V lost 6 bases, and 11 bases had no gene match. The length of the CDR3 is 15 residues. CDR1 is MNHEY, CDR2 SVGAGI, per germline. The CDR3 loop reads CASSQTTGGAGPQHF. CDR3 sequence (DNA): TGTGCCAGCAGCCAAACGACAGGGGGCGCGGGGCCCCAGCATTTT.

The chain combines TRBV7-9 with TRBJ1-2; D is uncertain. With 2 bases removed from V and 1 base from J, the gap between germline ends came to 5 bases. Per the germline V gene, CDR1 is SEHNR and CDR2 is FQNEAQ (reference sequence). The CDR3 extends over 13 amino acids. The CDR3 protein is CASSLRDNYGYTF. The DNA for the CDR3 is TGTGCCAGCAGCTTACGGGATAACTATGGCTACACCTTC.

This sequence joins TRBV29-1 and TRBJ1-4; 8 bases agree with TRBD1. The CDR3 covers 14 residues. The V and J ends lost 7 bases and 7 bases, in that order; junction bases with no gene match: 11. Germline V gives CDR1 SQVTM, CDR2 ANQGSEA. For the CDR3, the DNA is TGCAGCGCTTCCCTCCAGGGGGCGGGTGAAAAACTGTTTTTT. Translated, it gives CSASLQGAGEKLFF.

V is TRBV11-2 and J is TRBJ2-3; perhaps TRBD2 as D (6 bases). V lost 5 bases and J lost 4, with 16 bases in between. The CDR3 runs 15 residues. Germline V lookup: CDR1 SGHAT, CDR2 FQNNGV. The CDR3, as DNA: TGTGCCAGCAGCCCAATCCGGGCGGGACCAGATACGCAGTATTTT. It yields the protein CASSPIRAGPDTQYF.

V and J are TRBV27 and TRBJ1-6, with a tentative D call TRBD1 (5 bases). V lost 4 bases and J 11 bases, leaving 9 bases between the germline ends. CDR1 and CDR2 (germline): MNHEY, SMNVEV (reference sequence). The CDR3 covers 12 residues. CDR3 sequence reads: CASSYGGTPLHF. In DNA, the CDR3 is TGTGCCAGCAGTTACGGGGGGACACCCCTCCACTTT.

V gene TRBV6-5 combines with J gene TRBJ2-3; 7 positions agree with TRBD1. Trimming removed 1 base from V and 6 bases from J; junction bases left unmatched: 4. There are 14 residues in the CDR3. CDR1 is MNHEY, CDR2 SVGAGI, per germline. CDR3 protein: CASSYFTGVDTQYF. For the CDR3, the DNA is TGTGCCAGCAGTTACTTCACAGGGGTGGATACGCAGTATTTT.

V gene TRBV5-4 combines with J gene TRBJ1-1; D gene ambiguous. V gave up 1 base and J gave up 6 bases, with 10 bases separating them. The CDR3 totals 13 residues. The germline V gene encodes CDR1 SGHNT and CDR2 YYREEE (reference sequence). CDR3 residues: CASSLFSLSEAFF. The CDR3 DNA reads TGTGCCAGCAGCTTGTTTTCCTTATCTGAAGCTTTCTTT.

V is TRBV30 and J is TRBJ2-1, with no clear D. CDR3 length: 15 residues. CDR1 GTSNPN and CDR2 SVGIG come from the germline V gene (reference sequence). V shed 0 bases and J shed 4 bases, with 13 bases lying between them. CDR3 in amino acids: CAWSVYITDYNEQFF. CDR3 nucleotide sequence: TGTGCCTGGAGTGTCTATATAACAGATTACAATGAGCAGTTCTTC.

The J gene is TRBJ2-1, the V gene TRBV18; 8 nucleotides align to TRBD2. CDR1 is KGHSH, CDR2 LQKENI, per germline. The CDR3 contains 13 residues. V lost 3 bases to trimming and J lost 8 bases; unmatched junction nucleotides: 3. CDR3: CASSPQTSDEQFF. For the CDR3, the DNA is TGTGCCAGCTCACCTCAGACTAGCGATGAGCAGTTCTTC.

The chain couples TRBV27 to TRBJ2-1; 11 nucleotides match TRBD2. Germline assignment: CDR1 MNHEY and CDR2 SMNVEV (reference sequence). This CDR3 has 16 residues. V shed 8 bases, J shed 2 bases, and the junction held 8 bases outside the gene matches. CDR3 bases: TGTGCCAGCGTCCCAAGTAGCGGGGGGGCCTACAATGAGCAGTTCTTC. Amino acid sequence: CASVPSSGGAYNEQFF.

The gene calls are TRBV24-1 and TRBJ1-2, with 7 bases lining up with TRBD1. The CDR3 consists of 14 residues. CDR1 and CDR2 from the germline V gene are KGHDR and SFDVKD. Losses at the gene ends were 4 bases for V and 6 bases for J; bases not matched to a gene: 7. The CDR3 DNA is TGTGCCACCAGTGAGTCGACAGGGTTCCATGGCTACACCTTC. Protein product: CATSESTGFHGYTF.